Listed below are T cell receptor beta chains from one sample, sequenced in a study of CD8 T cells in ankylosing spondylitis. Using its own MiXCR run on the 5' RACE reads, TCRdb lists one record per CDR3 protein. Of over 600,000 distinct CDR3 sequences in the sample, roughly 19% were seen once. What was sequenced was blood, either unsorted or a sorted T cell fraction (not recorded which). These receptor sequences come from a male donor with ankylosing spondylitis. Both conserved end residues are part of each CDR3. A D gene is named only where the DNA matches it firmly. The size field is filled for only some rows; it gives once, few, many or a size class.

v_call,j_call,d_call,clone_size,cdr3_length,cdr3_aa,cdr3_nt
TRBV7-6,TRBJ2-2,NA,NA,17,CASSLFLPPRETGELFF,TGTGCCAGCAGCTTATTCCTTCCGCCCAGGGAAACCGGGGAGCTGTTTTTT
TRBV20-1,TRBJ2-7,NA,few,12,CSVNSESYEQYF,TGCAGTGTGAACAGCGAATCCTACGAGCAGTACTTC
TRBV28,TRBJ2-1,TRBD2,NA,14,CASSFLAGAYGFHF,TGTGCCAGCAGTTTCCTAGCGGGAGCTTATGGGTTCCACTTC
TRBV5-1,TRBJ2-2,TRBD2,NA,15,CASSVSGGPTGELFF,TGCGCCAGCAGCGTTAGCGGGGGTCCCACCGGGGAGCTGTTTTTT
TRBV20-1,TRBJ1-2,TRBD1,few,16,CSARDLRQGVNYGYTF,TGCAGTGCTAGAGACCTCCGACAGGGTGTGAACTATGGCTACACCTTC
TRBV12-3/TRBV12-4,TRBJ2-1,NA,NA,16,CASSPVSGWGFNEQFF,TGTGCCAGCAGCCCTGTATCTGGTTGGGGGTTCAATGAGCAGTTCTTC
TRBV2,TRBJ2-7,TRBD1,NA,14,CASRPGTGFYEQYF,TGTGCCAGCAGACCGGGGACAGGGTTTTACGAGCAGTACTTC
TRBV5-1,TRBJ2-1,NA,many,13,CASSLQAYNEQFF,TGCGCCAGCAGCTTACAGGCTTACAATGAGCAGTTCTTC
TRBV20-1,TRBJ2-7,NA,NA,14,CSATPPEGTYEQYF,TGCAGTGCTACCCCCCCGGAAGGAACCTACGAGCAGTACTTC
TRBV11-2,TRBJ2-3,NA,NA,15,CASSLYRYGLDTQYF,TGTGCCAGCAGCTTATATCGATATGGGCTGGATACGCAGTATTTT
TRBV5-6,TRBJ1-1,NA,NA,13,CASALGVWTEAFF,TGTGCCAGCGCCTTGGGGGTTTGGACTGAAGCTTTCTTT
TRBV7-3,TRBJ1-1,NA,NA,13,CASSSSPSTEAFF,TGTGCCAGCAGCTCCTCCCCGAGCACTGAAGCTTTCTTT
TRBV5-1,TRBJ1-4,NA,NA,15,CASSTRGGPYEKLFF,TGCGCCAGCAGCACCCGCGGGGGACCCTATGAAAAACTGTTTTTT
TRBV27,TRBJ2-2,NA,few,13,CASAEGRLGELFF,TGTGCCAGCGCGGAGGGGCGGCTCGGGGAGCTGTTTTTT
TRBV6-1,TRBJ1-6,NA,few,13,CASRLYGSSPLHF,TGTGCCAGCAGACTGTATGGAAGCTCACCCCTCCACTTT
TRBV7-3,TRBJ2-1,TRBD2,few,15,CASSISGGAMDEQFF,TGTGCCAGCAGCATTAGCGGGGGGGCCATGGATGAGCAGTTCTTC
TRBV9,TRBJ1-1,NA,NA,13,CASSVGAMTEAFF,TGTGCCAGCAGCGTAGGTGCCATGACTGAAGCTTTCTTT
TRBV5-1,TRBJ2-7,TRBD2,NA,15,CASSFISGTRYEQYF,TGCGCCAGCAGCTTTATTAGCGGGACTAGATACGAGCAGTACTTC
TRBV4-1,TRBJ2-7,TRBD1,NA,15,CASSIPGQGDYEQYF,TGCGCCAGCAGCATACCGGGACAGGGGGACTACGAGCAGTACTTC
TRBV27,TRBJ1-5,NA,few,14,CASSFVGFNQPQHF,TGTGCCAGCAGTTTCGTGGGATTCAATCAGCCCCAGCATTTT
TRBV5-1,TRBJ2-5,NA,NA,15,CASSDVWAATETQYF,TGCGCCAGCAGCGACGTGTGGGCAGCCACGGAGACCCAGTACTTC
TRBV20-1,TRBJ2-1,NA,NA,10,CSGQGNEQFF,TGCAGTGGGCAGGGGAATGAGCAGTTCTTC
TRBV5-1,TRBJ2-5,NA,NA,14,CASSLGARSETQYF,TGCGCCAGCAGCTTGGGGGCCCGATCGGAGACCCAGTACTTC
TRBV3-1,TRBJ1-6,TRBD1,few,14,CASSRTGGGSPLHF,TGTGCCAGCAGCCGGACAGGGGGTGGTTCACCCCTCCACTTT
TRBV20-1,TRBJ1-3,NA,NA,14,CSAPRQGRRNTIYF,TGCAGTGCGCCGAGGCAGGGGAGGAGAAACACCATATATTTT
TRBV20-1,TRBJ2-3,TRBD2,NA,14,CSAPGLAGTDTQYF,TGCAGTGCTCCGGGACTAGCGGGGACAGATACGCAGTATTTT
TRBV20-1,TRBJ2-3,NA,many,12,CSAERSTDTQYF,TGCAGTGCCGAGCGGAGCACAGATACGCAGTATTTT
TRBV3-1,TRBJ2-2,TRBD1,NA,16,CASSRDRDAYTGELFF,TGTGCCAGCAGCCGGGACAGGGACGCTTACACCGGGGAGCTGTTTTTT
TRBV7-9,TRBJ1-5,TRBD1,few,16,CASRMGQQNSNQPQHF,TGTGCCAGCAGAATGGGACAGCAGAATAGCAATCAGCCCCAGCATTTT
TRBV7-9,TRBJ2-7,TRBD1,NA,17,CASSASVPPTGGYEQYF,TGTGCCAGCAGCGCGAGTGTCCCCCCGACAGGGGGCTACGAGCAGTACTTC
TRBV11-1,TRBJ2-3,NA,NA,15,CASSVGTFGADTQYF,TGTGCCAGCAGCGTTGGGACCTTCGGGGCGGATACGCAGTATTTT
TRBV7-6,TRBJ2-7,NA,NA,14,CASSFSPDSYEQYF,TGTGCCAGCAGCTTTTCCCCGGACAGCTACGAGCAGTACTTC
TRBV4-3,TRBJ2-7,TRBD2,NA,15,CASSQELAGPYEQYF,TGCGCCAGCAGCCAAGAACTAGCGGGCCCCTACGAGCAGTACTTC
TRBV12-3/TRBV12-4,TRBJ2-5,NA,NA,14,CASRKTVYQETQYF,TGTGCCAGCAGGAAGACAGTGTACCAAGAGACCCAGTACTTC
TRBV4-1,TRBJ2-5,NA,few,15,CASSQVLGGGETQYF,TGCGCCAGCAGCCAAGTCCTCGGGGGCGGAGAGACCCAGTACTTC
TRBV19,TRBJ1-1,NA,NA,15,CASSWASGQTTEAFF,TGTGCCAGTAGTTGGGCCTCGGGCCAGACGACTGAAGCTTTCTTT
TRBV28,TRBJ2-2,NA,many,13,CASSLVDTGELFF,TGTGCCAGCAGTTTAGTCGACACCGGGGAGCTGTTTTTT
TRBV20-1,TRBJ2-5,TRBD2,NA,12,CSAPGGGETQYF,TGCAGTGCCCCTGGGGGGGGGGAGACCCAGTACTTC
TRBV4-1,TRBJ2-2,TRBD2,few,15,CASSQEGLATGELFF,TGCGCCAGCAGCCAAGAGGGACTAGCCACCGGGGAGCTGTTTTTT
TRBV29-1,TRBJ2-2,NA,few,14,CSVAGSGYTGELFF,TGCAGCGTTGCCGGGAGCGGGTACACCGGGGAGCTGTTTTTT
TRBV20-1,TRBJ2-3,TRBD2,few,12,CSGRESTDTQYF,TGCAGTGGGCGGGAGAGCACAGATACGCAGTATTTT
TRBV5-4,TRBJ1-5,NA,few,14,CASSLGGITGPQHF,TGTGCCAGCAGCTTGGGTGGTATTACTGGGCCCCAGCATTTT
TRBV28,TRBJ2-7,NA,NA,14,CASTSNWGAKEQYF,TGTGCCAGCACTTCCAATTGGGGGGCGAAAGAGCAGTACTTC
TRBV11-2,TRBJ1-6,NA,NA,15,CASSLEGGANSPLHF,TGTGCCAGCAGCCTAGAGGGGGGGGCTAATTCACCCCTCCACTTT
TRBV9,TRBJ2-1,TRBD2,NA,17,CASSVGGLETSYNEQFF,TGTGCCAGCAGCGTAGGGGGACTAGAGACTTCCTACAATGAGCAGTTCTTC
TRBV29-1,TRBJ2-7,NA,few,11,CSVEGGTEQYF,TGCAGCGTTGAAGGGGGAACCGAGCAGTACTTC
TRBV3-1,TRBJ2-7,NA,NA,14,CASSQGWQAYEQYF,TGTGCCAGCAGCCAAGGGTGGCAGGCCTACGAGCAGTACTTC
TRBV28,TRBJ2-1,NA,few,12,CASGGDSNEQFF,TGTGCCAGCGGAGGGGACAGCAATGAGCAGTTCTTC
TRBV28,TRBJ2-7,TRBD1,NA,17,CASSPLVPGQGTDEQYF,TGTGCCAGCAGTCCACTCGTTCCGGGACAGGGAACCGACGAGCAGTACTTC
TRBV4-3,TRBJ2-1,TRBD2,NA,20,CASSPGAGGWREGLYNEQFF,TGCGCCAGCAGCCCCGGGGCGGGGGGGTGGCGGGAGGGCCTCTACAATGAGCAGTTCTTC
TRBV5-1,TRBJ2-1,TRBD2,few,15,CASNQGLAGLNEGFF,TGCGCCAGCAACCAGGGACTAGCGGGACTTAATGAGGGCTTCTTC
TRBV30,TRBJ2-7,NA,once,11,CALGHSYEQYF,TGTGCCTTGGGACATTCCTACGAGCAGTACTTC
TRBV7-3,TRBJ2-7,TRBD1,NA,15,CASSLSSDRVYEQYF,TGTGCCAGCAGCTTATCTTCGGACAGGGTGTACGAGCAGTACTTC
TRBV19,TRBJ2-7,NA,NA,13,CASRPGSKYEQYF,TGTGCCAGCCGGCCCGGATCAAAATACGAGCAGTACTTC
TRBV6-1,TRBJ2-5,NA,NA,11,CASSGGLTQYF,TGTGCCAGCAGTGGAGGCCTTACCCAGTACTTC
TRBV4-2,TRBJ2-2,TRBD2,few,20,CASSPDPRTSGRAISGELFF,TGTGCCAGCAGCCCAGACCCAAGGACTAGCGGGAGGGCCATCTCCGGGGAGCTGTTTTTT
TRBV20-1,TRBJ2-7,TRBD2,many,13,CSASVLAGAEQYF,TGCAGTGCTAGCGTCCTAGCGGGAGCTGAGCAGTACTTC